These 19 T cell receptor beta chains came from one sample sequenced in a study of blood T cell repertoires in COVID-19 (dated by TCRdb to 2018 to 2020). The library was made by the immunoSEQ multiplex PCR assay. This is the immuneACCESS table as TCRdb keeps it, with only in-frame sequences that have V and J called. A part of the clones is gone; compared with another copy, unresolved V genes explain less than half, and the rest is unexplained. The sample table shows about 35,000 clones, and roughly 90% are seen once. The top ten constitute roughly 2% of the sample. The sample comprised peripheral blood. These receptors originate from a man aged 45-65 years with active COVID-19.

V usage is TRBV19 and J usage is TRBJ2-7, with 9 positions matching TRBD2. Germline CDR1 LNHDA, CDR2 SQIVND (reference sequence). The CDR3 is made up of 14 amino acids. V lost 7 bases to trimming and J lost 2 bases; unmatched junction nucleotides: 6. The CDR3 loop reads CASTPSGATYEQYF. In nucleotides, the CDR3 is TGTGCCAGTACCCCTAGCGGGGCTACCTACGAGCAGTACTTC.

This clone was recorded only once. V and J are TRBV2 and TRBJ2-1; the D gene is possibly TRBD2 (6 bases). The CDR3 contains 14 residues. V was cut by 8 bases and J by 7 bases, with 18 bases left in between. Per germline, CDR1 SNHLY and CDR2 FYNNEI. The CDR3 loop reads CASGEVARWNEQFF. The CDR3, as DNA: TGTGCCAGCGGGGAGGTCGCCCGGTGGAATGAGCAGTTCTTC.

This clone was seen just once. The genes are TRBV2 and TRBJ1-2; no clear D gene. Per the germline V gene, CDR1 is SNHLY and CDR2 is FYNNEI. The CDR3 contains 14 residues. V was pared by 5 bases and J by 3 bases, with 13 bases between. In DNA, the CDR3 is TGTGCCAGCAGTCCGTTTGAGGGATACTATGGCTACACCTTC. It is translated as CASSPFEGYYGYTF. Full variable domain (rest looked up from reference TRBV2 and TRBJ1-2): EPEVTQTPSHQVTQMGQEVILRCVPISNHLYFYWYRQILGQKVEFLVSFYNNEISEKSEIFDDQFSVERPDGSNFTLKIRSTKLEDSAMYFCASSPFEGYYGYTFGSGTRLTVV.

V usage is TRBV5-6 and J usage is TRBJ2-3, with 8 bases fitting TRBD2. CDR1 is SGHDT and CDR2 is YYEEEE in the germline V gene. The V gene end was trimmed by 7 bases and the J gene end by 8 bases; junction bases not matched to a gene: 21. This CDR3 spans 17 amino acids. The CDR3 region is CASSTTGGRPQQSTQYF. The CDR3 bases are TGTGCCAGCTCTACCACGGGCGGGAGGCCCCAACAGAGTACGCAGTATTTT.

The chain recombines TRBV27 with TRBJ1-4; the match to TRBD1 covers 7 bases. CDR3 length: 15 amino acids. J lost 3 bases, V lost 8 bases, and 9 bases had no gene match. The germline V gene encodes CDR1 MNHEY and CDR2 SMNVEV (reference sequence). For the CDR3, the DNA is TGTGCCAGCTCTACCGGGGGACAGTCTAATGAAAAACTGTTTTTT. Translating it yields CASSTGGQSNEKLFF.

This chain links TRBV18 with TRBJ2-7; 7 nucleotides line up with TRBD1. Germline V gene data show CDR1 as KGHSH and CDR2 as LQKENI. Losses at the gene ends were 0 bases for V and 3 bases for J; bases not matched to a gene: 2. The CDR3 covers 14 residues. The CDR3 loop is CASSPPTGRYEQYF. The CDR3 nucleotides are TGTGCCAGCTCACCACCGACAGGGCGCTACGAGCAGTACTTC.

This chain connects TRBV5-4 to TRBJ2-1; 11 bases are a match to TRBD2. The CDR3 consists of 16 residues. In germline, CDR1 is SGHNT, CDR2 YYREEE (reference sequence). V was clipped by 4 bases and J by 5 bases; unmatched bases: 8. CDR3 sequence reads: CASSPAGTSGHNEQFF. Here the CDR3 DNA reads TGTGCCAGCAGCCCCGCCGGGACTAGCGGCCACAATGAGCAGTTCTTC.

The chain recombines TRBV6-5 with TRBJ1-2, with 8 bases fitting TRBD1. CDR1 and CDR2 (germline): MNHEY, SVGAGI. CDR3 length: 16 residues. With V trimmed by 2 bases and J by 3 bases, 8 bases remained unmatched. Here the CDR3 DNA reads TGTGCCAGCAGTTACACGGCGGACAGGGTGGACTATGGCTACACCTTC. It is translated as CASSYTADRVDYGYTF.

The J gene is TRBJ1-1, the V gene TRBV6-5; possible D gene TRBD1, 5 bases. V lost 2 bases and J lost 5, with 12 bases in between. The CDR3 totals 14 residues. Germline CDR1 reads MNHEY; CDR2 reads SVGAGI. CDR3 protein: CASSYERGRTEAFF. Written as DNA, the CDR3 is TGTGCCAGCAGTTACGAACGGGGGAGGACTGAAGCTTTCTTT.

CDR3 coding DNA: TGTGCCAGCTCACCAGCCGGGACTGCGTACGAGCAGTACTTC. It specifies CASSPAGTAYEQYF. The V and J genes are TRBV18 and TRBJ2-7, with TRBD2 as a possible D gene (6 bases). The CDR3 covers 14 residues. Germline CDR1 reads KGHSH; CDR2 reads LQKENI. Trimming stripped 2 bases from V and 4 bases from J, with 12 bases between.

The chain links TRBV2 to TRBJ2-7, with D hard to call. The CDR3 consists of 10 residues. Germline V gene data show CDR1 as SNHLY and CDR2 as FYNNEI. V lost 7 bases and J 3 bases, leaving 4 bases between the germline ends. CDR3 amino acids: CASKSYEQYF. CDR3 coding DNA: TGTGCCAGCAAGAGCTACGAGCAGTACTTC. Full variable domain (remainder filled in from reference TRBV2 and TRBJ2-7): EPEVTQTPSHQVTQMGQEVILRCVPISNHLYFYWYRQILGQKVEFLVSFYNNEISEKSEIFDDQFSVERPDGSNFTLKIRSTKLEDSAMYFCASKSYEQYFGPGTRLTVT.

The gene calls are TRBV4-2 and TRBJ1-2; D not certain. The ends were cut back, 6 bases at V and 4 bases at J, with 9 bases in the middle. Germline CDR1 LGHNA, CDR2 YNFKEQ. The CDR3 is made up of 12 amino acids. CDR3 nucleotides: TGTGCCAGCAGTCGAACCGGCTATGGCTACACCTTC. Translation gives CASSRTGYGYTF.

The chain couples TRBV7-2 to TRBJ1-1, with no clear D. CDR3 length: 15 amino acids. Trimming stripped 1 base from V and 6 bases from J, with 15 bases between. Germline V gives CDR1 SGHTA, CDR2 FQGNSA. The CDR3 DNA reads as TGTGCCAGCAGCTTAGAATGGAGGGCAAGGGCTGAAGCTTTCTTT. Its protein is CASSLEWRARAEAFF.

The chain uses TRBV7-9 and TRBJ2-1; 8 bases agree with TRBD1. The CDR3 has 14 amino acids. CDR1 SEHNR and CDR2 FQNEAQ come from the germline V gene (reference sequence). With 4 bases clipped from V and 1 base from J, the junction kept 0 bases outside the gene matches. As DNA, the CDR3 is TGTGCCAGCAGCTACAGGGGGTCCTACAATGAGCAGTTCTTC. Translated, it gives CASSYRGSYNEQFF. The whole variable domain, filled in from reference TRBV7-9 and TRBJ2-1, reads DTGVSQNPRHKITKRGQNVTFRCDPISEHNRLYWYRQTLGQGPEFLTYFQNEAQLEKSRLLSDRFSAERPKGSFSTLEIQRTEQGDSAMYLCASSYRGSYNEQFFGPGTRLTVL.

CDR3 sequence: CAWSVPRSNRDGYTF. CDR3 bases: TGTGCCTGGAGTGTTCCGAGGTCCAATCGAGATGGCTACACCTTC. The chain uses TRBV30 and TRBJ1-2; D gene uncertain. From germline, CDR1 is GTSNPN and CDR2 SVGIG (reference sequence). The CDR3 contains 15 residues. Between the trimmed V and J ends, which lost 0 bases and 6 bases, there was a span of 17 bases.

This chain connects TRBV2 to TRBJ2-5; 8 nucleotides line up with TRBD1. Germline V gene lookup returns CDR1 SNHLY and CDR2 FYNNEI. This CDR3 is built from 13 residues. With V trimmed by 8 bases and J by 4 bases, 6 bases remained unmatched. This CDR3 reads CASPDRGRETQYF. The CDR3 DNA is TGTGCCAGCCCCGACAGGGGAAGAGAGACCCAGTACTTC.

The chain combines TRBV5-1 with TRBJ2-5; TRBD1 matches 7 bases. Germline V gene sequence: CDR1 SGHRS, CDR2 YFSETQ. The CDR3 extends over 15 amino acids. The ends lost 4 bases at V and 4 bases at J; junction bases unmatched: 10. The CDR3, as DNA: TGCGCCAGCAGCACCGGACAGGCACGTCGAGAGACCCAGTACTTC. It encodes CASSTGQARRETQYF.

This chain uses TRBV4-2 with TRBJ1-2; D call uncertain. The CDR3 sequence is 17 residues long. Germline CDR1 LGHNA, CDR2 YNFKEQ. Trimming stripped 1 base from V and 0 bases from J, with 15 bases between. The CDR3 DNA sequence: TGTGCCAGCAGCCAAGGGGCTGCAGACACGTCTAACTATGGCTACACCTTC. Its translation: CASSQGAADTSNYGYTF.

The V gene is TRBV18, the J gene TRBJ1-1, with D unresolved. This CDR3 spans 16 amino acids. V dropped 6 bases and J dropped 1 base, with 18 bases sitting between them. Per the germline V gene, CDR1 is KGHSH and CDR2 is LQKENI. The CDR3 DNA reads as TGTGCCAGCTCGCTGGACTGGGAACAGACGAACACTGAAGCTTTCTTT. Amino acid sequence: CASSLDWEQTNTEAFF.